The T cell receptor (beta chain) under discussion was sequenced for a study of OX40 agonist ivuxolimab in advanced cancers. About the study: Partial responses were observed in three patients, of whom one had hepatocellular carcinoma and two had cutaneous melanoma.

With regard to this clone: Antigen: not known.

Whole-study results and caveats: Dosing at 0.1 to 3.0 mg/kg was accompanied by clonal expansion of CD4+ and CD8+ blood T cells by week 6.

Generated by immunoSEQ multiplex PCR, the TCRdb table keeps only in-frame clones and is missing some. The sample contains roughly 90,000 clones, about nine tenths of which appear only once. Germline values: CDR1 KGHSH, CDR2 LQKENI. Losses at the gene ends were 4 bases for V and 5 bases for J; bases not matched to a gene: 5. CDR3 length: 14 amino acids. The sample in question was CD4+ or CD8+ T cells sorted from blood, obtained in a trial of the OX40 agonist ivuxolimab. The chain is built from TRBV18 and TRBJ2-4; 7 bases are a match to TRBD2. The clonotype originates from an adult with an advanced solid tumor such as melanoma, head and neck, liver or kidney cancer. The CDR3 region has the DNA TGTGCCAGCTCACGAGCGGGGAAGCAAAACATTCAGTACTTC. Protein: CASSRAGKQNIQYF.